This record looks at one T cell receptor beta chain sequence and its context. Its specificity is not known. Method: immunoSEQ multiplex PCR; TCRdb's copy keeps in-frame clones and lacks some. The table records some 170,000 clones, 90% to 95% of them present only once. The data are from a study of T cell responses to AZD1222 COVID-19 vaccine. Germline loops: CDR1 MNHEY, CDR2 SMNVEV (reference sequence). Trimming cost V 6 bases and J 4 bases; bases outside gene matches: 17. This CDR3 comprises 18 residues. Findings and caveats of the study: Donors were largely white British and mainly female; clonal diversity was possibly underestimated.

This chain connects TRBV27 to TRBJ2-2; 7 positions agree with TRBD1. The specimen was peripheral blood, collected 28 days after the second AZD1222 dose. This receptor was obtained from an adult who received the AZD1222 COVID-19 vaccine. The CDR3 DNA reads TGTGCCAGCAGACTGTTGGGAACAGGGGCCGGTGGCACCGGGGAGCTGTTTTTT. This sequence encodes CASRLLGTGAGGTGELFF.